This T cell receptor (beta chain) was retrieved from a study of blood T cell repertoires in COVID-19. Sequencing used immunoSEQ multiplex PCR; TCRdb keeps in-frame clones, though not all of them. The sample shows some 140,000 clones, 75% to 85% of them seen only once. In Seattle, patients joined the study during active infection and were tracked longitudinally. The CDR3 has 14 amino acids. CDR1 and CDR2 from the germline V gene are MRHNA and SNTAGT. The germline V and J ends were trimmed by 5 bases and 0 bases, with 7 bases remaining between them. This chain uses TRBV6-4 with TRBJ1-4; D is undetermined. Sequencing was done on a sample of peripheral blood. The clonotype was recovered from a woman aged 55-70 years with COVID-19, enrolled during active disease. Here the CDR3 DNA reads TGTGCCAGCAGTATCATTGCAACTAATGAAAAACTGTTTTTT. This encodes CASSIIATNEKLFF.